The following is a TCR beta chain sequence with its context. The antigen remains unidentified. This record comes from a study of T cells in Graves' hyperthyroidism and ophthalmopathy. CDR3 length equals 16 residues. Trimming took off 4 bases at V and 1 base at J, with 16 bases between the two ends. Germline V gene sequence: CDR1 SGHTS, CDR2 YDEGEE. TCR beta CDR3 regions were amplified from RNA. In the first-round RT-PCR of the TCR CDR3, the HTBI primer set was used. TCRdb re-called the multiplex PCR reads through MiXCR, storing one row per CDR3 protein. The sample includes 300,000 to 450,000 distinct CDR3 sequences, more than 12% of them seen just once. Study results and caveats: Most thyroid clonotypes expanded above 0.001 appeared in blood too.

This clonotype originated in a woman aged 25 to 39 with Graves' hyperthyroidism. What was sequenced was blood. The V gene is TRBV5-8, the J gene TRBJ2-3; D call uncertain. Here the CDR3 reads CASSPRLGSRTDTQYF. DNA of the CDR3: TGTGCCAGCAGCCCTAGGTTAGGGTCACGCACAGATACGCAGTATTTT.